This entry describes one T cell receptor beta chain. Antigen unknown. Other DNA sequences within the sample encode an identical CDR3. TCRdb keeps only in-frame clones here, not all; method: immunoSEQ multiplex PCR. The sample gives tens of thousands of clones, around 88% of which show up once; 1% to 1.5% is in the top ten. This entry belongs to a study of T cells in narcolepsy. Study details: Enrolled donors included narcolepsy type 1 or type 2 patients and healthy controls.

Whole-study findings and limits: Same-patient CSF and blood CD4+ T cell clonotypes included HCRT-specific and TRIB2-specific autoreactive ones. Blood of same and different patients, but not healthy controls, reportedly held recurring autoreactive clonotypes. Autoreactive clone sequences were missing from some blood memory CD4+ repertoires.

This receptor was taken from a human donor with narcolepsy. Sequencing was carried out using CD45RA- memory CD4+ T cells from PBMCs.

DNA of the CDR3: TGTGCCAGCAGTGAGCCCGGCGATCAGCCCCAGCATTTT. This sequence encodes CASSEPGDQPQHF. This chain joins TRBV6-1 and TRBJ1-5; D not resolved. V was cut by 3 bases and J by 5 bases, with 8 bases left in between. This CDR3 is built from 13 residues. Per germline, CDR1 MNHNS and CDR2 SASEGT.